This entry lists 18 T cell receptor beta chains sequenced from one sample in a study of early T cells in non-severe SARS-CoV-2 infection. Each CDR3 protein is one row after TCRdb ran MiXCR on the 5' RACE reads. The sample yields approximately 83,000 distinct CDR3 sequences, 11% to 15% seen once. The sample comprised whole blood. The receptors stem from an adult who was a healthcare worker with PCR-confirmed SARS-CoV-2 infection or an uninfected control (not recorded which).

The rearrangement joins TRBV28 to TRBJ2-7; 11 bases map to TRBD2. The CDR3 extends over 17 amino acids. The trim removed 7 bases at V and 0 bases at J, leaving 11 bases unmatched. The germline V gene encodes CDR1 MDHEN and CDR2 SYDVKM. CDR3 sequence reads: CASNASGGRRSSYEQYF. The DNA for the CDR3 is TGTGCCAGCAATGCTAGCGGGGGGCGGCGAAGCTCCTACGAGCAGTACTTC.

This clonotype was counted a few times. This chain joins TRBV4-2 and TRBJ2-1; 10 bases map to TRBD2. With V trimmed by 4 bases and J by 3 bases, 6 bases remained unmatched. This CDR3 spans 16 amino acids. Germline CDR1 and CDR2: LGHNA and YNFKEQ. CDR3 protein: CASSLLLAGDYNEQFF. The CDR3 DNA reads TGTGCCAGCAGCCTCCTCCTAGCGGGGGACTACAATGAGCAGTTCTTC.

The CDR3 DNA follows: TGCAGCGTTGAAACTAGCGGGGGTTCAGATACGCAGTATTTT. This codes for CSVETSGGSDTQYF. This sequence joins TRBV29-1 and TRBJ2-3, with 11 nucleotides matching TRBD2. CDR1 SQVTM and CDR2 ANQGSEA come from the germline V gene. The J segment lost 4 bases and the V segment lost 2 bases, leaving 2 bases of the junction unmatched. This CDR3 contains 14 residues.

This clonotype was found a few times. V usage is TRBV6-6 and J usage is TRBJ2-1, with D possibly being TRBD1 or TRBD2 (5 bases each). Trimming cost V 6 bases and J 6 bases, with 9 bases left between them. The CDR3 runs to 12 residues. Looked up from germline, CDR1 is MNHNY and CDR2 is SVGAGI (reference sequence). The CDR3 protein is CASSRDRNEQFF. CDR3 DNA sequence: TGTGCCAGCAGCCGGGACCGCAATGAGCAGTTCTTC.

This rearrangement joins TRBV7-9 to TRBJ1-5; D ambiguous. The CDR3 loop spans 15 amino acids. V shed 1 base and J shed 2 bases, with 9 bases lying between them. The germline V gene encodes CDR1 SEHNR and CDR2 FQNEAQ (reference sequence). CDR3 in amino acids: CASSLEAGGNQPQHF. The CDR3 DNA follows: TGTGCCAGCAGCTTAGAGGCAGGAGGCAATCAGCCCCAGCATTTT.

This clonotype was seen a few times. The rearrangement links TRBV12-3 or TRBV12-4 to TRBJ2-4; the D gene is possibly TRBD2 (7 bases). The CDR3 length is 13 residues. V gave up 11 bases and J gave up 9 bases, with 20 bases separating them. CDR3 in amino acids: CAGSKGGEGIQYF. The CDR3 bases are TGTGCCGGATCGAAAGGGGGGGAGGGCATTCAGTACTTC.

This clonotype has ten or more counts. The V and J genes are TRBV6-5 and TRBJ2-2, with a tentative D call TRBD2 (7 bases). In germline, CDR1 is MNHEY, CDR2 SVGAGI. The V and J ends lost 1 base and 7 bases respectively, with 16 bases between them. This CDR3 has 16 residues. The CDR3 DNA reads TGTGCCAGCAGTTACTGGCGGGGGCGAGGGAACGGGGAGCTGTTTTTT. This sequence encodes CASSYWRGRGNGELFF.

This clonotype was seen a few times. V and J are TRBV7-9 and TRBJ2-5; 8 positions agree with TRBD1. CDR3 length: 14 residues. Germline assignment: CDR1 SEHNR and CDR2 FQNEAQ (reference sequence). V shed 0 bases, J shed 7 bases, and the junction held 4 bases outside the gene matches. Written as DNA, the CDR3 is TGTGCCAGCAGCTTAGCCCTACAGGGGGGGACCCAGTACTTC. Its protein is CASSLALQGGTQYF.

The chain joins TRBV14 to TRBJ2-1; 7 nucleotides agree with TRBD1. The trim removed 4 bases at V and 8 bases at J, leaving 8 bases unmatched. CDR1 is SGHDN and CDR2 is FVKESK in the germline V gene. CDR3 length: 14 residues. CDR3 residues: CASSPWTGGYEQFF. For the CDR3, the DNA is TGTGCCAGCAGCCCTTGGACAGGCGGGTATGAGCAGTTCTTC.

This clonotype came up a few times. The chain recombines TRBV20-1 with TRBJ1-1; D gene unclear. The CDR3 sequence is 14 residues long. Germline V lookup: CDR1 DFQATT, CDR2 SNEGSKA (reference sequence). Trimming removed 3 bases at V and 1 base at J, with 12 bases between. As DNA, the CDR3 is TGCAGTGCTAGCCCCCCAGGCAAGAACACTGAAGCTTTCTTT. It specifies CSASPPGKNTEAFF.

V gene TRBV7-3 combines with J gene TRBJ2-1, with unresolved D. There are 15 residues in the CDR3. Looked up from germline, CDR1 is SGHTA and CDR2 is FQGTGA. V was cut by 0 bases and J by 4 bases, with 10 bases left in between. In DNA form, the CDR3 reads TGTGCCAGCAGCTTAACCCCGACCTTGTACAATGAGCAGTTCTTC. Its protein is CASSLTPTLYNEQFF.

The chain couples TRBV7-2 to TRBJ1-1, with a weak D call TRBD1 (5 bases). The ends were cut back, 0 bases at V and 4 bases at J, with 9 bases in the middle. Per germline, CDR1 SGHTA and CDR2 FQGNSA. CDR3 size: 14 residues. The CDR3 sequence: CASSLAQGGTEAFF. CDR3 nucleotide sequence: TGTGCCAGCAGCTTAGCCCAGGGAGGCACTGAAGCTTTCTTT.

This chain connects TRBV6-5 to TRBJ1-2, with D possibly being TRBD1 (5 bases). Germline CDR1 and CDR2: MNHEY and SVGAGI. Between the trimmed V and J ends, which lost 2 bases and 0 bases, there was a span of 10 bases. The length of the CDR3 is 15 residues. This CDR3 reads CASSYGGVANYGYTF. The CDR3 DNA sequence: TGTGCCAGCAGTTACGGAGGGGTAGCTAACTATGGCTACACCTTC.

This chain links TRBV6-6 with TRBJ2-1, with 11 bases lining up with TRBD2. This CDR3 contains 15 residues. Germline CDR1 is MNHNY and CDR2 is SVGAGI (reference sequence). Trimming removed 6 bases from V and 2 bases from J; junction bases left unmatched: 3. DNA for the CDR3: TGTGCCAGCAGACTAGCGGGGGACCCCTACAATGAGCAGTTCTTC. It codes for CASRLAGDPYNEQFF.

This clonotype occurred a few times. The rearrangement joins TRBV7-2 to TRBJ1-1; 9 positions agree with TRBD1. This CDR3 has 16 amino acids. V gave up 5 bases and J gave up 2 bases; unmatched junction bases: 9. Per germline, CDR1 SGHTA and CDR2 FQGNSA. This CDR3 is CASSPLGQGPNTEAFF. CDR3 DNA sequence: TGTGCCAGCAGCCCCCTAGGACAGGGGCCCAACACTGAAGCTTTCTTT.

This clonotype is judged medium-sized (0.01 to 0.1%). The chain is built from TRBV6-4 and TRBJ2-1; TRBD2 matches at 9 bases. V lost 6 bases, J lost 5 bases, and 8 bases stayed unmatched. The CDR3 spans 15 residues. Germline assignment: CDR1 MRHNA and CDR2 SNTAGT. Written as DNA, the CDR3 is TGTGCCAGCAGCCTACTAGCGGGCAGTAACAATGAGCAGTTCTTC. Translating gives CASSLLAGSNNEQFF.

V is TRBV29-1 and J is TRBJ2-6; TRBD1 agrees at 7 bases. V trimming: 6 bases; J trimming: 1 base; junction bases outside the gene matches: 0. The CDR3 runs 13 residues. Germline CDR1 SQVTM, CDR2 ANQGSEA. The CDR3 sequence is CSVQGSGANVLTF. The CDR3 region has the DNA TGCAGCGTACAGGGGTCTGGGGCCAACGTCCTGACTTTC.

The CDR3 nucleotides are TGTGCCAGCAGTCCCGGGACAGGAGACTACAATGAGCAGTTCTTC. It encodes CASSPGTGDYNEQFF. This chain connects TRBV12-3 or TRBV12-4 to TRBJ2-1; 8 bases fit TRBD1. The CDR3 has 15 amino acids. The V gene end was trimmed by 5 bases and the J gene end by 3 bases; junction bases not matched to a gene: 6.